This T cell receptor beta chain was sequenced during a study of T cell repertoires in cytomegalovirus infection. Across the study: Matching HLA type and CMV infection were both indicated by public TCR beta signatures. Findings and limits, study-wide: Within the response measured ex vivo, HLA-C-restricted CMV-specific TCR beta clonotypes were dominant. Carriers of CMV plus the relevant HLA were identified by cumulative public TCR beta family frequency.

This CDR3 is built from 13 residues. Germline V gives CDR1 SGHTA, CDR2 FQGNSA. The V end was cut by 0 bases, the J end by 5 bases, with 5 bases between. TCRdb ran MiXCR on the reads and lists one entry per CDR3 protein. Of approximately 500,000 distinct CDR3 sequences detected, about 30% appear once; the ten largest clones hold around 13%. This clonotype has at least ten counts. What it recognizes is unknown. The sequence came from a human donor in good health (CMV status not recorded). Some clones in this sample may be carry-over from other donors' samples. The genes are TRBV7-2 and TRBJ2-1; D gene unclear. Source material: PBMCs. This chain's CDR3 is CASSLAVNNEQFF. CDR3 in DNA: TGTGCCAGCAGCTTAGCGGTGAACAATGAGCAGTTCTTC.